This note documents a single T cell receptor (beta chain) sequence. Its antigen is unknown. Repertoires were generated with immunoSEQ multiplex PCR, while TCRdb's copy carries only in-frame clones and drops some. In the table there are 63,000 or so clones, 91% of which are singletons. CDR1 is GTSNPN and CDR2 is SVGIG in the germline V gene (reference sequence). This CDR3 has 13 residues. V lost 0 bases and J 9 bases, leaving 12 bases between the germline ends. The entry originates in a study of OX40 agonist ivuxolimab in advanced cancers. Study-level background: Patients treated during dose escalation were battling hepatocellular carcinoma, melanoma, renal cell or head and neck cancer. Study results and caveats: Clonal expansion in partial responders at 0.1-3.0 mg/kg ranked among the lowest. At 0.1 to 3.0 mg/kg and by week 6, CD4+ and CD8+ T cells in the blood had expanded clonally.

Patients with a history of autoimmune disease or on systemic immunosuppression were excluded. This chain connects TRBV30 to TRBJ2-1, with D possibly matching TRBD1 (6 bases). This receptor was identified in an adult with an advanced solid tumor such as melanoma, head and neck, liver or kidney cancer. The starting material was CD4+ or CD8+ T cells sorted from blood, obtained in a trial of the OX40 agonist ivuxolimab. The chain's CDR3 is CAWSVLGAGEQFF. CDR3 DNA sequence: TGTGCCTGGAGTGTACTGGGGGCAGGTGAGCAGTTCTTC.